This TCR beta chain was sequenced for a study of T cells in Graves' hyperthyroidism and ophthalmopathy. Looking at the study overall: Before any treatment, at initial diagnosis, peripheral blood was collected. Study results and limitations: Peripheral blood also featured most of the thyroid clonotypes expanded above 0.001.

Patients showing uncontrolled infection, other autoimmune disease, pregnancy or lactation were ineligible. Fresh peripheral blood, 10 ml, was the source of the PBMCs. This clonotype was seen a few times. Its cognate antigen is unknown. Regions amplified from RNA transcripts were the TCR beta CDR3 regions. A first-round RT-PCR of the TCR CDR3 used the HTBI primer set. A single record per CDR3 protein comes from TCRdb applying MiXCR to the multiplex PCR reads. Altogether some 360,000 distinct CDR3 sequences are present, around 13% being singletons, with the ten largest covering about 10%. The clonotype was recovered from a woman aged 55-69 years with Graves' hyperthyroidism. The specimen was blood.

CDR3 bases: TGTGCCAGCAGAGGGCGGGGGGGGACATACGAGCAGTACTTC. This codes for CASRGRGGTYEQYF. The rearrangement joins TRBV7-2 to TRBJ2-7; TRBD2 agrees at 9 bases. Trimming cost V 6 bases and J 4 bases; bases outside gene matches: 7. The germline V gene has CDR1 SGHTA and CDR2 FQGNSA. CDR3 length: 14 amino acids.